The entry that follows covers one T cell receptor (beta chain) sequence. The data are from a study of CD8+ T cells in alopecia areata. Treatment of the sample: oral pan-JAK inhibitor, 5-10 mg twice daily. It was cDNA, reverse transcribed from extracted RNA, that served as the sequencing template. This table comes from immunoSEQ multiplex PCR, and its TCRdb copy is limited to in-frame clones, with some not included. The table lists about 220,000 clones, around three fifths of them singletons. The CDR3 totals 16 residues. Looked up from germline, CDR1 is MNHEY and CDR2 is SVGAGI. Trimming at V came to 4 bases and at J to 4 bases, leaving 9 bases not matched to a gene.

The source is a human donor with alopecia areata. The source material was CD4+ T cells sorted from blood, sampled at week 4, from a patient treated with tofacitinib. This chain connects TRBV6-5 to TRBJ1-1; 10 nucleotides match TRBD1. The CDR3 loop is CASSSGTGVSSTEAFF. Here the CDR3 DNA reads TGTGCCAGCAGTTCCGGGACAGGGGTTTCGAGCACTGAAGCTTTCTTT.